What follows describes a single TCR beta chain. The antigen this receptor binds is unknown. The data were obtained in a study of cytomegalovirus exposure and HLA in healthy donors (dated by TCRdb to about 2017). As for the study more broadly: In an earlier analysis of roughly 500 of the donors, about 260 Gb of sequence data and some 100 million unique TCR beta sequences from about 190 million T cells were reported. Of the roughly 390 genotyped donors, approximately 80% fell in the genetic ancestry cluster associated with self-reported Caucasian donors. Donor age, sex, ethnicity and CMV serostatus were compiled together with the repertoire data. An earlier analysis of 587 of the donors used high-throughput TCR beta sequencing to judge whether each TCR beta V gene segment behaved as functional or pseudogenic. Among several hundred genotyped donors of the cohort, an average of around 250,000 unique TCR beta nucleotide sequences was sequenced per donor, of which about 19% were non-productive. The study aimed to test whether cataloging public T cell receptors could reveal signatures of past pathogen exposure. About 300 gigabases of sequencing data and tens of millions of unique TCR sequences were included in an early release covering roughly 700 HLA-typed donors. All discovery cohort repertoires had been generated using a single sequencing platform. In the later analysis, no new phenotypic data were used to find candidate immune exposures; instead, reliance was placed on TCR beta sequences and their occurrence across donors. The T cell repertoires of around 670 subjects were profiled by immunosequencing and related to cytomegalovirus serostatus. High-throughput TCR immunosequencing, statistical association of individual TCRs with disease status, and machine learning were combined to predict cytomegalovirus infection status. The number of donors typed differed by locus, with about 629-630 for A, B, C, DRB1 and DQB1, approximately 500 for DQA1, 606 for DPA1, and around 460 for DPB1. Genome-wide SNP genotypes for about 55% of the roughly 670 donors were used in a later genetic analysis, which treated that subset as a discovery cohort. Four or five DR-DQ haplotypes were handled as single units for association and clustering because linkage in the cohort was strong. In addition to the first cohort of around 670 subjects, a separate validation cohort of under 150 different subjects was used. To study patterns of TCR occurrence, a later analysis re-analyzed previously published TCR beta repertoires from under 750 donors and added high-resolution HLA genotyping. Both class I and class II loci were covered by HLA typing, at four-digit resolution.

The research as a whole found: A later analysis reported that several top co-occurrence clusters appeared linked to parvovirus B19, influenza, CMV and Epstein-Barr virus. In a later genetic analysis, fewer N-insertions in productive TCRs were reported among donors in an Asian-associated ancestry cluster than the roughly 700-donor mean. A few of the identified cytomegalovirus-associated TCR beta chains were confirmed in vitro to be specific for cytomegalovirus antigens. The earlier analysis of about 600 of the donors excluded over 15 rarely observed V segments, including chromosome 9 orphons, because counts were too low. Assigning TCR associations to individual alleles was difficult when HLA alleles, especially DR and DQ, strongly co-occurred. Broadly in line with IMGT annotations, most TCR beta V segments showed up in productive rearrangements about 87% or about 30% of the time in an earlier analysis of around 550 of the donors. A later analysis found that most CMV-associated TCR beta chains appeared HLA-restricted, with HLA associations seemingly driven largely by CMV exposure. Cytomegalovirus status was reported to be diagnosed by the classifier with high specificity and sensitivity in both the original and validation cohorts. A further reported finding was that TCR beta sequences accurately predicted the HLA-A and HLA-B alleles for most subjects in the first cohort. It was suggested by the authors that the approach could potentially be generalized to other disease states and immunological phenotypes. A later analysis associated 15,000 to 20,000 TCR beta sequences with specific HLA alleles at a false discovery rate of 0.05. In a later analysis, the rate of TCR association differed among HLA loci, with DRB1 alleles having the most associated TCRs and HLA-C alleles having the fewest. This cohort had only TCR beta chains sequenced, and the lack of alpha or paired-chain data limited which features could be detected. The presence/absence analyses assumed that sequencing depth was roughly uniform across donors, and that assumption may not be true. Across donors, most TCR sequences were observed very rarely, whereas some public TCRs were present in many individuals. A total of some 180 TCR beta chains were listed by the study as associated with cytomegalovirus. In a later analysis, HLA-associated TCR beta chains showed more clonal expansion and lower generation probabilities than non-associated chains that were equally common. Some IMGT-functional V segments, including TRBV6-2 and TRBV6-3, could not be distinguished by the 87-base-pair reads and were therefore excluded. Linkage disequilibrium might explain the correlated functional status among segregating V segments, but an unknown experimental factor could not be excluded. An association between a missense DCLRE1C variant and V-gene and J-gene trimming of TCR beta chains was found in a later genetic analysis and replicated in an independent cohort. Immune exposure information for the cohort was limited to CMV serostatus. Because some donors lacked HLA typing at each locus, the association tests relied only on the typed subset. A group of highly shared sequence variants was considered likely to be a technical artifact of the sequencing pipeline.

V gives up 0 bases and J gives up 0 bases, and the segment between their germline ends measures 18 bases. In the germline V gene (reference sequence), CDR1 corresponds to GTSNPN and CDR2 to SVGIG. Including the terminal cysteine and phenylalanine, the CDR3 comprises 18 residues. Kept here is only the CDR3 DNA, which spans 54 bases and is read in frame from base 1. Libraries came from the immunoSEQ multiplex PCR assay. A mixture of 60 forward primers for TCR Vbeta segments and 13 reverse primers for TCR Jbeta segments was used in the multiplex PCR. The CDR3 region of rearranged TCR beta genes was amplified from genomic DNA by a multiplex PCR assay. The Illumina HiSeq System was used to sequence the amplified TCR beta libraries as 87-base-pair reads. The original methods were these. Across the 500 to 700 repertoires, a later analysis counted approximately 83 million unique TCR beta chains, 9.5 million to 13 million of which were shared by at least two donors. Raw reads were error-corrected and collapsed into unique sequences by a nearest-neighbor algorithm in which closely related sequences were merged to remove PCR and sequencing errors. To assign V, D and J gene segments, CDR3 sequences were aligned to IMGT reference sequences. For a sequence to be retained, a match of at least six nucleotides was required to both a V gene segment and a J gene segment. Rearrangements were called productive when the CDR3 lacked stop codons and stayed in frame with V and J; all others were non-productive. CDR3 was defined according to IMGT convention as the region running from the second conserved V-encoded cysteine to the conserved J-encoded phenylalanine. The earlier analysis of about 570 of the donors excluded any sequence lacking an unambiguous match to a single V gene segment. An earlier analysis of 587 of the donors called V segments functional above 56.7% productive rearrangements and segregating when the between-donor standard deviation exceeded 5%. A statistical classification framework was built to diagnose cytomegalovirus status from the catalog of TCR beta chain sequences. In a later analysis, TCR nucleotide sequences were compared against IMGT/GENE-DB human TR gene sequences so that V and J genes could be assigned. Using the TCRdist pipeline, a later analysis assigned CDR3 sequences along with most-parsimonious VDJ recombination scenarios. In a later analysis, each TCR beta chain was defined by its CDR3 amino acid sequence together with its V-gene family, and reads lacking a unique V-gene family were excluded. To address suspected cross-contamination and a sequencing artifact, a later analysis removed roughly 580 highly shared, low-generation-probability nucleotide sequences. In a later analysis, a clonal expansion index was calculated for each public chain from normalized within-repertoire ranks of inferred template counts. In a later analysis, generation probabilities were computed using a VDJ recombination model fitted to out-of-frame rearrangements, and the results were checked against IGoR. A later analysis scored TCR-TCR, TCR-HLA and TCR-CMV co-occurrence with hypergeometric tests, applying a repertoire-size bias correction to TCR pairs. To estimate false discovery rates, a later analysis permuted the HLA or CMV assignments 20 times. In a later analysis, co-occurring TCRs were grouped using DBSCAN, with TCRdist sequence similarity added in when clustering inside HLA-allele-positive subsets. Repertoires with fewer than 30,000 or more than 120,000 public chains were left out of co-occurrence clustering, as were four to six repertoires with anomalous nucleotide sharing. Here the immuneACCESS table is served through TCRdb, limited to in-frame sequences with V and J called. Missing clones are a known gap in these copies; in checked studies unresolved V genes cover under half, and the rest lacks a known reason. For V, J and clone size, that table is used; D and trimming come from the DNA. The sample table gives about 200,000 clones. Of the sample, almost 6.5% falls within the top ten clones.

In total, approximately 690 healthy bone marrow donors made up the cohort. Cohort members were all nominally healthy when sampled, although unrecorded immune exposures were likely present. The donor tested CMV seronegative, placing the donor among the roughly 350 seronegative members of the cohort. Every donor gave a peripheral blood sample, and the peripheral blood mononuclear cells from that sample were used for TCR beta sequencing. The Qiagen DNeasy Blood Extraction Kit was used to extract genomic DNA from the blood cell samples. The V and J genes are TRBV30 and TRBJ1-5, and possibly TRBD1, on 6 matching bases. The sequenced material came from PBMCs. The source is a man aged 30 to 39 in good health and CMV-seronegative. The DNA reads TGTGCCTGGAGTGTAAACAGGGCCTTTAGCAATAGCAATCAGCCCCAGCATTTT. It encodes CAWSVNRAFSNSNQPQHF.